This TCR beta chain originates from a study of blood T cells in healthy people across ages. Whole-study findings and limits: Measured against age, TCR beta diversity per million T cells decreased in a roughly linear manner.

This clonotype occurred a few times. Its antigen is currently unknown. Relative to the germline gene, one junction end is altered; a read error may explain this. Combining a sample-barcoded 5' primer with a J-beta primer mix, a second PCR ran for roughly 7 to 12 cycles. TCRdb used MiXCR to reprocess the 5' RACE reads, holding one entry per CDR3 protein. Found here are some 1.5 million distinct CDR3 sequences, about 45% of them singletons; the top ten hold about 4%. The CDR3 loop spans 16 amino acids. CDR1 and CDR2 from the germline V gene are SEHNR and FQNEAQ (reference sequence). The receptor was isolated from a woman aged 18-35 years in good health. The sample was blood. The chain links TRBV7-9 to TRBJ2-1; 7 positions match TRBD2. CDR3 sequence reads: CAGSLVPAGNYNEQFF. CDR3 DNA sequence: TGTGCCGGCAGCTTAGTTCCAGCGGGGAATTACAATGAGCAGTTCTTC.